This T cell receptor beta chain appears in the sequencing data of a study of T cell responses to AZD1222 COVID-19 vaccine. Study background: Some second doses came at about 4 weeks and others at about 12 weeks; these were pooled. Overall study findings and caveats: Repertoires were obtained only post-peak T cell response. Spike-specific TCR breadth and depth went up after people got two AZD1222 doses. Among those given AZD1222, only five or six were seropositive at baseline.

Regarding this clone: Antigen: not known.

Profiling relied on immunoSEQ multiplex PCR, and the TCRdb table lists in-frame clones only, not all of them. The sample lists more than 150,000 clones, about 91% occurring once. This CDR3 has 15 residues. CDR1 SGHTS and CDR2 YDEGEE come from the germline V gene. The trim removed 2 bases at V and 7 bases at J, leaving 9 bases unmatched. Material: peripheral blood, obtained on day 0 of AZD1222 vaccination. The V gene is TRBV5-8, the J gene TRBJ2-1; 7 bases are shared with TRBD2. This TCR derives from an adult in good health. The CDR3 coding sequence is TGTGCCAGCAGCTTACGGGCGGGGGTGATAAATGAGCAGTTCTTC. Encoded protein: CASSLRAGVINEQFF.